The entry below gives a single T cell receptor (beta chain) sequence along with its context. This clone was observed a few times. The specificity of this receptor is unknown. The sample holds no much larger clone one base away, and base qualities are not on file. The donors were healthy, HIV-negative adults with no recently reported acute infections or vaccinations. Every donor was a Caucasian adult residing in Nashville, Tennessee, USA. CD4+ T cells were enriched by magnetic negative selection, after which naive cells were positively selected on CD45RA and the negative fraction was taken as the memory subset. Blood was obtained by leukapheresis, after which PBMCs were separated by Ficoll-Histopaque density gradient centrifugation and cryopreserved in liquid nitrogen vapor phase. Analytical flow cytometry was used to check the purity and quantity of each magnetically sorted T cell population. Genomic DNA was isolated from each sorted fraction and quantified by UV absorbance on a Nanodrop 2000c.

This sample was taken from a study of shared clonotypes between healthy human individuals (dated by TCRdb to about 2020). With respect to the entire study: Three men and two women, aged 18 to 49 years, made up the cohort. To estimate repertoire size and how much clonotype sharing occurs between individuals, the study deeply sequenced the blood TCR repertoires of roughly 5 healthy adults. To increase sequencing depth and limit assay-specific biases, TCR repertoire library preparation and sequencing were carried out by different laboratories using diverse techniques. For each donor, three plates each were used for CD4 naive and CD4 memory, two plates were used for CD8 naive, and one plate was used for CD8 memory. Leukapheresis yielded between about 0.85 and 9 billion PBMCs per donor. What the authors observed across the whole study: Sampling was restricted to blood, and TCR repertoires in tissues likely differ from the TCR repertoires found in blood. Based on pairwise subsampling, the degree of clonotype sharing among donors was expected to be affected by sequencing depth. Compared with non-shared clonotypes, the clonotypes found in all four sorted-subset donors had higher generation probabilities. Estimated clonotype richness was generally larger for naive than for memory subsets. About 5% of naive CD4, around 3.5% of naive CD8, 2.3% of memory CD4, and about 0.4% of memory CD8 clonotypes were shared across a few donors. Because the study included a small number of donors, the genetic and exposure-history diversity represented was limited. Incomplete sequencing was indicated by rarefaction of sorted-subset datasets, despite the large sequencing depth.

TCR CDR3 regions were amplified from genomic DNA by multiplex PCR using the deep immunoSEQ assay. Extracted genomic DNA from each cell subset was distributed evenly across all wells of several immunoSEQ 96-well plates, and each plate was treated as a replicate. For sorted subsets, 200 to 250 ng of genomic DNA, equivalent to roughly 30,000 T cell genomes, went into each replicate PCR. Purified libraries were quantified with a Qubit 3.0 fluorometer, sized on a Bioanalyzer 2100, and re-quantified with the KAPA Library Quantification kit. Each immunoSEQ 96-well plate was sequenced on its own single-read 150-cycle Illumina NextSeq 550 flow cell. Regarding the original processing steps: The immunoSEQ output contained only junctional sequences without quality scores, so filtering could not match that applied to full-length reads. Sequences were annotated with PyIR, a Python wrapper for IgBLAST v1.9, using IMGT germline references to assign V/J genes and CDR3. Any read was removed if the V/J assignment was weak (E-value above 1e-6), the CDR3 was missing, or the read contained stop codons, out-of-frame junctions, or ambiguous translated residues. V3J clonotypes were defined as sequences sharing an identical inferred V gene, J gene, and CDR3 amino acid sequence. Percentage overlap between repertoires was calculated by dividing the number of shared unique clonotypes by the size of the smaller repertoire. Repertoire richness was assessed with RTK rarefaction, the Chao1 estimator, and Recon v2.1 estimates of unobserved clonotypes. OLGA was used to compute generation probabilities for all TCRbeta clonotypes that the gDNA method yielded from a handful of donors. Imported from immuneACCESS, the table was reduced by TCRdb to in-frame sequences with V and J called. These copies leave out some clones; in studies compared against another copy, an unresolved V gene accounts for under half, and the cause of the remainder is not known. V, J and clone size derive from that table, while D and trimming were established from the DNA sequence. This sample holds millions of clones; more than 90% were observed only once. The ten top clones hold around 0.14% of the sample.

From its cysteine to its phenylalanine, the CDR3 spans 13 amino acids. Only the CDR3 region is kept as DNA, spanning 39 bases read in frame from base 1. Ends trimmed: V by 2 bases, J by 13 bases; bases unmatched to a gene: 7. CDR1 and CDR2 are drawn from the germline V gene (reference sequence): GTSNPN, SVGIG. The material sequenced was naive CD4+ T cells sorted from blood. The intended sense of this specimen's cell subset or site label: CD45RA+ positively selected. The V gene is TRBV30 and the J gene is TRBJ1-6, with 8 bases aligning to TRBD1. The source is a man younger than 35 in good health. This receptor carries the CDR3 CAWSPGGETPLHF. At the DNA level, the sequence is TGTGCCTGGAGTCCAGGGGGCGAAACGCCCCTCCACTTT.